Following are 23 T cell receptor beta chains from one sample sequenced in a study of cytomegalovirus exposure and HLA in healthy donors. A multiplex PCR was run with 60 Vbeta primers and 13 Jbeta primers. The table came from immunoSEQ multiplex PCR; TCRdb's copy has only in-frame clones and leaves some out. The data hold roughly 110,000 clones, with 65% to 80% observed a single time. The sequencing input was PBMCs. The receptor set was obtained from a man in his thirties or forties in good health and CMV-seropositive.

The CDR3 DNA sequence: TGTGCCTTACTCTCTGGAAACACCATATATTTT. Protein: CALLSGNTIYF. The chain combines TRBV30 with TRBJ1-3, with D uncertain. This CDR3 contains 11 residues. Germline V gene data show CDR1 as GTSNPN and CDR2 as SVGIG (reference sequence). V dropped 7 bases and J dropped 0 bases, with 4 bases sitting between them.

The J gene is TRBJ2-5, the V gene TRBV4-1, with D tentatively TRBD1 (6 bases). The DNA end favors TRBJ2-7, so the J call may be wrong. There are 13 residues in the CDR3. The V gene's germline CDR1 is MGHRA and CDR2 YSYEKL. DNA of the CDR3: TGCGCCAGCAGCCACCAGGGGTCCTACGAGCAGTACTTC. Its translation: CASSHQGSYEQYF.

The V gene is TRBV6-6, the J gene TRBJ2-7, with a weak D call TRBD2 (6 bases). This CDR3 has 15 residues. Trimming left V 6 bases short and J 2 bases short, with 17 bases between. The V gene's germline CDR1 is MNHNY and CDR2 SVGAGI (reference sequence). CDR3 DNA: TGTGCCAGCAGCCACCGGACTATAACCCCCTACGAGCAGTACTTC. It codes for CASSHRTITPYEQYF.

The chain couples TRBV7-9 to TRBJ2-7; D gene ambiguous. CDR3 length: 16 residues. Germline CDR1 SEHNR, CDR2 FQNEAQ (reference sequence). The ends were cut back, 1 base at V and 2 bases at J, with 15 bases in the middle. The CDR3 is CASSLVVATRPYEQYF. CDR3 nucleotide sequence: TGTGCCAGCAGCTTAGTTGTCGCGACTCGACCCTACGAGCAGTACTTC.

The chain has TRBV6-1 and TRBJ2-5, with 9 positions matching TRBD2. Trimming at V came to 1 base and at J to 1 base, leaving 4 bases not matched to a gene. This CDR3 has 16 amino acids. From germline, CDR1 is MNHNS and CDR2 SASEGT. The chain's CDR3 is CASSEVAGGTQETQYF. The CDR3 DNA sequence: TGTGCCAGCAGTGAAGTTGCGGGGGGGACCCAAGAGACCCAGTACTTC.

The chain uses TRBV9 and TRBJ1-6; a weak D match, TRBD1 (5 bases). Germline V gene sequence: CDR1 SGDLS, CDR2 YYNGEE. Trimming left V 4 bases short and J 0 bases short, with 5 bases between. The CDR3 is 14 amino acids. The CDR3, as DNA: TGTGCCAGCAGCCAGGGCTCCTATAATTCACCCCTCCACTTT. This sequence encodes CASSQGSYNSPLHF.

V and J are TRBV25-1 and TRBJ2-7, with TRBD1 matching 9 bases. The CDR3 covers 13 residues. V shed 6 bases, J shed 9 bases, and the junction held 9 bases outside the gene matches. Germline loops: CDR1 MGHDK, CDR2 SYGVNS. CDR3 residues: CASRTSDRGAQYF. The DNA of the CDR3 is TGTGCCAGCAGGACCTCGGACAGGGGCGCGCAGTACTTC.

This chain joins TRBV4-1 and TRBJ2-4, with a tentative D call TRBD2 (6 bases). The CDR3 spans 14 residues. V lost 1 base to trimming and J lost 6 bases, with 10 bases between them. Germline V gives CDR1 MGHRA, CDR2 YSYEKL. The CDR3 region is CASSQVRDSNIQYF. Here the CDR3 DNA reads TGCGCCAGCAGCCAAGTTAGGGACTCAAACATTCAGTACTTC.

V gene TRBV6-1 combines with J gene TRBJ1-1; possible D gene TRBD1, 6 bases. The CDR3 sequence is 13 residues long. The germline CDR1 and CDR2 sequences are MNHNS and SASEGT. V was shortened by 3 bases and J by 6 bases, with 11 bases between the two germline ends. CDR3 protein: CASSDRGVSEAFF. The CDR3 DNA reads as TGTGCCAGCAGTGACAGGGGCGTTTCTGAAGCTTTCTTT.

The V call is TRBV5-4, the J call TRBJ2-7; 11 bases are a match to TRBD2. The V gene end was trimmed by 2 bases and the J gene end by 6 bases; junction bases not matched to a gene: 4. Germline assignment: CDR1 SGHNT and CDR2 YYREEE (reference sequence). The CDR3 runs 14 residues. The CDR3, as DNA: TGTGCCAGCAGCTTCACTAGCGGGGGATTCGAGCAGTACTTC. It is translated as CASSFTSGGFEQYF.

V is TRBV30 and J is TRBJ2-1, with D perhaps TRBD1 (5 bases). Germline CDR1 and CDR2: GTSNPN and SVGIG (reference sequence). V was cut by 4 bases and J by 0 bases, with 10 bases left in between. This CDR3 is built from 14 residues. CDR3 region: CAWTRTGSYNEQFF. The CDR3 region has the DNA TGTGCCTGGACGAGAACAGGCTCCTACAATGAGCAGTTCTTC.

The rearrangement uses TRBV11-3 and TRBJ2-3; D gene ambiguous. The CDR3 covers 12 residues. V lost 6 bases and J lost 5, with 9 bases in between. Germline CDR1 SGHNT, CDR2 YENEEA. The chain's CDR3 is CASSSGLDTQYF. The DNA of the CDR3 is TGTGCCAGCAGTTCCGGTCTAGATACGCAGTATTTT.

J is TRBJ1-1 and V is TRBV6-5; D unclear. This CDR3 is 16 amino acids long. V dropped 0 bases and J dropped 0 bases, with 11 bases sitting between them. Germline CDR1 MNHEY, CDR2 SVGAGI. CDR3 in amino acids: CASSYSPGYVNTEAFF. The CDR3 nucleotides read TGTGCCAGCAGTTACTCGCCGGGGTACGTGAACACTGAAGCTTTCTTT.

The chain employs TRBV9 and TRBJ2-1; D is perhaps TRBD1 (6 bases). CDR1 and CDR2 (germline): SGDLS, YYNGEE. This CDR3 has 17 amino acids. V was trimmed by 3 bases and J by 0 bases, leaving 16 bases between them. The CDR3 coding sequence is TGTGCCAGCAGCGGGAGACGGACAGTTAGCTCCTACAATGAGCAGTTCTTC. This gives the protein CASSGRRTVSSYNEQFF.

V and J are TRBV30 and TRBJ1-5; D may be TRBD1 (5 bases). CDR1 is GTSNPN and CDR2 is SVGIG in the germline V gene (reference sequence). Trimming pared 2 bases from V and 5 bases from J, leaving 10 bases between. The CDR3 has 13 amino acids. In DNA, the CDR3 is TGTGCCTGGAGTCCCAGGGTGCATCAGCCCCAGCATTTT. This encodes CAWSPRVHQPQHF.

The chain employs TRBV12-1 and TRBJ1-1; the table names TRBD1, a call not compared with the DNA. TRBV12-1 is reported as a pseudogene. The CDR3 consists of 14 residues. CDR3 DNA: TGTGCCAGCAGCGAGGGACAGCAGAACACTGAAGCTTTCTTT. Residues: CASSEGQQNTEAFF.

This clone came up once. The chain couples TRBV5-6 to TRBJ1-2, with 9 bases aligning to TRBD1. The CDR3 contains 15 residues. J was trimmed by 7 bases and V by 3 bases; bases with no gene match: 10. Looked up from germline, CDR1 is SGHDT and CDR2 is YYEEEE. CDR3 in amino acids: CASSWGGQGYGGYTF. The DNA for the CDR3 is TGTGCCAGCAGCTGGGGGGGACAGGGTTACGGTGGCTACACCTTC.

The chain uses TRBV29-1 and TRBJ2-3, with 10 bases lining up with TRBD2. V was clipped by 2 bases and J by 5 bases; unmatched bases: 7. CDR1 is SQVTM, CDR2 ANQGSEA, per germline. The CDR3 has 15 amino acids. CDR3 in amino acids: CSVELASGGRDTQYF. Here the CDR3 DNA reads TGCAGCGTTGAACTGGCTAGCGGGGGTCGAGATACGCAGTATTTT.

The chain combines TRBV6-5 with TRBJ1-3; D uncertain. Germline CDR1 and CDR2: MNHEY and SVGAGI. Between the trimmed V and J ends, which lost 2 bases and 0 bases, there was a span of 8 bases. The CDR3 loop spans 15 amino acids. The CDR3: CASSYGGDSGNTIYF. The CDR3 nucleotides are TGTGCCAGCAGTTACGGCGGGGACTCTGGAAACACCATATATTTT.

The table lists this clone with a count of one. This chain joins TRBV2 and TRBJ2-1, with 10 bases aligning to TRBD2. The germline V gene has CDR1 SNHLY and CDR2 FYNNEI. The CDR3 has 16 amino acids. V shed 2 bases, J shed 4 bases, and the junction held 5 bases outside the gene matches. The chain's CDR3 is CASSERSGGDYNEQFF. In DNA form, the CDR3 reads TGTGCCAGCAGTGAAAGGAGCGGGGGGGATTACAATGAGCAGTTCTTC.

The J gene is TRBJ2-5, the V gene TRBV5-1; possible D gene TRBD1, 6 bases. Germline V CDR1 and CDR2: SGHRS, YFSETQ. The CDR3 sequence is 15 residues long. Trimming cost V 6 bases and J 5 bases, with 20 bases left between them. The CDR3 sequence: CASTPATGLRETQYF. CDR3 coding DNA: TGCGCCAGCACTCCTGCTACAGGGTTGCGGGAGACCCAGTACTTC.

V usage is TRBV19 and J usage is TRBJ1-2; tentative D call: TRBD1 (6 bases). The germline V gene encodes CDR1 LNHDA and CDR2 SQIVND (reference sequence). The CDR3 extends over 13 amino acids. The V gene lost 5 bases and the J gene lost 5 bases, with 12 bases spanning the gap. The DNA for the CDR3 is TGTGCCAGTAGTCCCGGGACAATTTATGGCTACACCTTC. Encoded protein: CASSPGTIYGYTF.

This clone was seen only a few times. This CDR3 is CASSLRGTGANVLTF. The DNA for the CDR3 is TGTGCCAGCAGCTTGAGAGGGACTGGGGCCAACGTCCTGACTTTC. The V gene is TRBV7-3, the J gene TRBJ2-6, with a possible D match to TRBD2 (5 bases). From germline, CDR1 is SGHTA and CDR2 FQGTGA. CDR3 length: 15 amino acids. The V end was cut by 3 bases, the J end by 2 bases, with 8 bases between.